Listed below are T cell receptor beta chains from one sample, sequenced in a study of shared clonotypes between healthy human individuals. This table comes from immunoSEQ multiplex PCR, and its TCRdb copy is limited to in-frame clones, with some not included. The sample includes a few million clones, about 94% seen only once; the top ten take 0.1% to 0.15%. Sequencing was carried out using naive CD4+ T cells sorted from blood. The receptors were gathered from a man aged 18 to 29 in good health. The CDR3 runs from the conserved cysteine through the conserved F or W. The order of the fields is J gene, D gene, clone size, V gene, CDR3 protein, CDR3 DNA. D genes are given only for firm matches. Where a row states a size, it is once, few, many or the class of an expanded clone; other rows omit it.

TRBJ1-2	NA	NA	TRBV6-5	CATHGSYGYTF	TGTGCGACTCATGGGAGCTATGGCTACACCTTC
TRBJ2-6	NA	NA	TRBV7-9	CASSGQISGANVLTF	TGTGCCAGCAGCGGTCAGATCTCTGGGGCCAACGTCCTGACTTTC
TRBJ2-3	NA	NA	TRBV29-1	CSVDRFGTDTQYF	TGCAGCGTTGACAGGTTTGGCACAGATACGCAGTATTTT
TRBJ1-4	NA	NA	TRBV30	CSAGATNEKLFF	TGTTCCGCGGGGGCAACTAATGAAAAATTGTTTTTT
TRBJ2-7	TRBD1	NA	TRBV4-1	CASSHTTVSTGGNEQYF	TGCGCCAGCAGCCACACAACTGTTTCGACAGGGGGCAACGAGCAGTACTTC
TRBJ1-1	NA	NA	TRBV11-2	CASSPLPNTEAFF	TGTGCCAGCAGCCCACTCCCGAACACTGAAGCTTTCTTT
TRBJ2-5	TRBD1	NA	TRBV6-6	CASSGRQGKETQYF	TGTGCCAGCAGTGGCAGACAGGGAAAAGAGACCCAGTACTTC
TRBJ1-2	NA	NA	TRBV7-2	CASSPDRSYGYTF	TGTGCCAGCAGCCCCGACAGGAGTTATGGCTACACCTTC
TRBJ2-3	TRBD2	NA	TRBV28	CASSLMGLAVVTDTQYF	TGTGCCAGCAGTTTAATGGGGCTAGCGGTTGTTACAGATACGCAGTATTTT
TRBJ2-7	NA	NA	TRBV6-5	CASSNRDIREQYF	TGTGCCAGCAGCAACCGGGACATCCGCGAGCAGTACTTC
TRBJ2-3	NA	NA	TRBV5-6	CASARDTDTQYF	TGTGCCAGCGCTAGGGACACAGATACGCAGTATTTT
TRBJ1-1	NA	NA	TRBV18	CASSPLGGGTEAFF	TGTGCCAGCTCACCACTCGGGGGCGGAACTGAAGCTTTCTTT
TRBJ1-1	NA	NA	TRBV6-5	CASSALSGVDTEAFF	TGTGCCAGCAGTGCTCTTTCAGGGGTCGACACTGAAGCTTTCTTT
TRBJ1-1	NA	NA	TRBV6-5	CASSSAGRTGEAFF	TGTGCCAGCAGTTCCGCGGGACGGACGGGTGAAGCTTTCTTT
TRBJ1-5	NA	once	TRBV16	CASSQLSSNQPQHF	TGTGCCAGCAGCCAATTGAGTAGCAATCAGCCCCAGCATTTT
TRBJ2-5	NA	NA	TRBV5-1	CASSLGGALWETQYF	TGCGCCAGCAGCTTGGGGGGGGCGCTTTGGGAGACCCAGTACTTC
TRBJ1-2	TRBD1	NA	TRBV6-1	CASSEEFTGGAGYTF	TGTGCCAGCAGTGAAGAATTCACAGGGGGCGCGGGCTACACCTTC
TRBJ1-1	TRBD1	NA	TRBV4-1	CASSQGTGGRPEAFF	TGCGCCAGCAGCCAAGGGACAGGGGGCCGTCCTGAAGCTTTCTTT
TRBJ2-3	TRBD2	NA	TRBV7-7	CASSPGLAGGPDTQYF	TGTGCTAGCAGCCCGGGACTAGCGGGAGGGCCCGATACGCAGTATTTT
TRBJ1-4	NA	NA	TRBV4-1	CASSQDRSRDYEKLFF	TGCGCCAGCAGCCAAGATAGATCGAGGGATTATGAAAAACTGTTTTTT